This is a list of T cell receptor beta chains from one sample in a study of blood T cell repertoires in COVID-19. Libraries were prepared by immunoSEQ multiplex PCR; TCRdb keeps only in-frame clonotypes and omits some of them. The data show roughly 190,000 clones, with 80% to 90% seen just once and less than 3% held by the top ten. Sequenced: peripheral blood. The receptors here all came from a man aged 50-60 years with active or convalescent COVID-19. The CDR3 runs from the conserved cysteine through the conserved F or W. Each record gives: V gene, J gene, CDR3 protein.

>TRBV2|TRBJ1-5
CASRGQNSNQPQHF
>TRBV2|TRBJ1-3
CASSGSSGNTIYF
>TRBV7-9|TRBJ1-1
CASSPVEAVNTEAFF
>TRBV19|TRBJ1-1
CASSPNRGGMYTEAFF
>TRBV18|TRBJ2-7
CASSPLKETGQYF
>TRBV5-1|TRBJ2-2
CASQGSPFNTGELFF
>TRBV2|TRBJ1-2
CASRGGQGVSNYGYTF
>TRBV7-2|TRBJ1-5
CASSLWGQGTDQPQHF
>TRBV15|TRBJ2-5
CATSRTSGRQETQYF
>TRBV3-1/TRBV3-2|TRBJ2-5
CASSHSGEGQETQYF
>TRBV5-8|TRBJ1-4
CASSRGQFNEKLFF
>TRBV7-2|TRBJ2-7
CASNPQAGYSYEQYF
>TRBV9|TRBJ2-7
CASSVAAGRSRDEQYF
>TRBV28|TRBJ1-2
CASSPTGKGDGYTF
>TRBV6-5|TRBJ1-3
CASQGQFGNTIYF
>TRBV3-1/TRBV3-2|TRBJ2-5
CASSHVKGTTRWTQYF
>TRBV6-5|TRBJ1-1
CASRAGYLANTEAFF
>TRBV6-6|TRBJ2-7
CASSFSRSYEQYF
>TRBV7-2|TRBJ1-2
CASSLDGTVGYGYTF
>TRBV4-3|TRBJ2-7
CASSQSRTGPYEQYF
>TRBV30|TRBJ1-4
CAWSVPRDEKLFF
>TRBV18|TRBJ1-1
CASSPGQGGMAEAFF
>TRBV24-1|TRBJ2-2
CATHAGSAAGGFTGELFF
>TRBV3-1/TRBV3-2|TRBJ2-3
CASSSALILAGEGGTDTQYF
>TRBV28|TRBJ1-4
CASTRGRDEKLFF
>TRBV25-1|TRBJ1-5
CASSIPGQNQPQHF
>TRBV14|TRBJ1-1
CASSLGYWEGGTEAFF
>TRBV24-1|TRBJ2-7
CATKAGLYEQYF
>TRBV27|TRBJ2-5
CASSLSMVAGGQETQYF
>TRBV10-3|TRBJ2-7
CAISTGTGGFEQYF
>TRBV29-1|TRBJ1-1
CSVVGSRAEAFF
>TRBV21-1|TRBJ1-2
CASSKARTGGGYGYTF